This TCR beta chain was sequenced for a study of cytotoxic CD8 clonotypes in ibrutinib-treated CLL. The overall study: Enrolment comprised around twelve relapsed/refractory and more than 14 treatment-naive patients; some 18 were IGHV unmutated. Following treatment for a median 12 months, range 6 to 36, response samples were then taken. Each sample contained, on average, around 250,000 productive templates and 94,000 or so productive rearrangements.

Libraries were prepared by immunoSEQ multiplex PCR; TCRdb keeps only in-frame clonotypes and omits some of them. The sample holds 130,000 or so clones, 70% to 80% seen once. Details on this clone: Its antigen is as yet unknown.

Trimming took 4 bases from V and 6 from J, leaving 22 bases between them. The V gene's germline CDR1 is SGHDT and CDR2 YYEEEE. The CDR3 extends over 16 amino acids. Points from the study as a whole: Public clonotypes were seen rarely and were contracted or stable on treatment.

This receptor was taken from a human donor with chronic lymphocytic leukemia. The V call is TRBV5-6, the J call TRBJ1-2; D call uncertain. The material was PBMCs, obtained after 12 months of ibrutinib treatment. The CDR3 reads CASSPPPGGSSNGYTF. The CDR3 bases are TGTGCCAGCAGCCCCCCCCCGGGAGGGTCCAGCAATGGCTACACCTTC.